This T cell receptor beta chain was identified in a study of T cells in Graves' hyperthyroidism and ophthalmopathy. About the study: Peripheral blood collection took place at initial diagnosis, before any treatment.

Amplification of TCR beta CDR3 regions was performed using RNA transcripts as template. HTBI primers drove first-round RT-PCR of the TCR CDR3. TCRdb independently ran MiXCR on the multiplex PCR reads; one entry per CDR3 protein. The sample holds around 520,000 distinct CDR3 sequences, around 15% seen once. With 3 bases clipped from V and 5 bases from J, the junction kept 8 bases outside the gene matches. Looked up from germline, CDR1 is MGHRA and CDR2 is YSYEKL. This CDR3 has 15 residues. Graves' hyperthyroidism was deemed stable absent ophthalmopathy progression within 18 months. Thyroid ultrasound, orbital computed tomography, clinical symptoms, and serum thyroxine and TRAb underpinned diagnoses. PBMCs were derived from approximately 10 ml fresh peripheral blood.

The clonotype originates from a woman in her forties with Graves' hyperthyroidism. Sequenced sample: blood. The J gene is TRBJ2-5, the V gene TRBV4-1; 8 nucleotides match TRBD1. CDR3: CASSHRTGSAETQYF. CDR3 nucleotide sequence: TGCGCCAGCAGCCATAGGACAGGGAGCGCGGAGACCCAGTACTTC.